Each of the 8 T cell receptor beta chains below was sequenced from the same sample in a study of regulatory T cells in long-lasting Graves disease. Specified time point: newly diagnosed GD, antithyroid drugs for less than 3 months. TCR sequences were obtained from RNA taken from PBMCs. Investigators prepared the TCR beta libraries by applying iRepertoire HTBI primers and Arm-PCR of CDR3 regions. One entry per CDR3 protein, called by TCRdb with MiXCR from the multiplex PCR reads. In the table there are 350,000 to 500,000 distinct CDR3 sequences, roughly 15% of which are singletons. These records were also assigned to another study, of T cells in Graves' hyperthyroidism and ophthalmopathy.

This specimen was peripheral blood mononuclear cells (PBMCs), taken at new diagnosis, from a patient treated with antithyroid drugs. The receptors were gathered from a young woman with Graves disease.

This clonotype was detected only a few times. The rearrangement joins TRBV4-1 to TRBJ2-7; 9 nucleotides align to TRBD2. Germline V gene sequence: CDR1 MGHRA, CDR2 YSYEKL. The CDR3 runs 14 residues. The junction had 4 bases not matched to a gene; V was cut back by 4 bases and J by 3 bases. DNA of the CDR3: TGCGCCAGCAGCCGTGGGACTAGCAACTACGAGCAGTACTTC. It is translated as CASSRGTSNYEQYF.

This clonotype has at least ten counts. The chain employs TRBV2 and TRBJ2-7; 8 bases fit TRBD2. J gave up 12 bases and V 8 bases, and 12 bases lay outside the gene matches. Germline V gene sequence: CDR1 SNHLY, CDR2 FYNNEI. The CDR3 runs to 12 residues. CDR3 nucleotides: TGTGCCAGCTTATTTTCAGCGGGAGAGGGGTACTTC. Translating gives CASLFSAGEGYF.

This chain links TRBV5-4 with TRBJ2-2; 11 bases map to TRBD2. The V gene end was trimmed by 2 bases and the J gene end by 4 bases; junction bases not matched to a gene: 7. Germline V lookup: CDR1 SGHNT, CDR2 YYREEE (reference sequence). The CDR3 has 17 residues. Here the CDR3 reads CASSFGSGRDPTGELFF. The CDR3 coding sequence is TGTGCCAGCAGCTTCGGTAGCGGGAGGGATCCCACCGGGGAGCTGTTTTTT.

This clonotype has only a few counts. The CDR3 DNA reads TGTGCCAGTAGCAACAGGACAGGGTATAATGAAAAACTGTTTTTT. This encodes CASSNRTGYNEKLFF. This sequence joins TRBV19 and TRBJ1-4, with 8 bases lining up with TRBD1. V was clipped by 6 bases and J by 4 bases; unmatched bases: 7. Germline CDR1 reads LNHDA; CDR2 reads SQIVND (reference sequence). CDR3 size: 15 residues. Supplemented by reference TRBV19 and TRBJ1-4, the full variable domain reads DGGITQSPKYLFRKEGQNVTLSCEQNLNHDAMYWYRQDPGQGLRLIYYSQIVNDFQKGDIAEGYSVSREKKESFPLTVTSAQKNPTAFYLCASSNRTGYNEKLFFGSGTQLSVL.

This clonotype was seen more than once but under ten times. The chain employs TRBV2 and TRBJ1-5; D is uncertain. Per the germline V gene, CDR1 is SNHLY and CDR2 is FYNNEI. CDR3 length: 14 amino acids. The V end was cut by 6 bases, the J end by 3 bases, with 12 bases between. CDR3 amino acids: CASSATGLNQPQHF. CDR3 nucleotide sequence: TGTGCCAGCAGCGCTACGGGCCTCAATCAGCCCCAGCATTTT. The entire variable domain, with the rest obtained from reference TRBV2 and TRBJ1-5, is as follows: EPEVTQTPSHQVTQMGQEVILRCVPISNHLYFYWYRQILGQKVEFLVSFYNNEISEKSEIFDDQFSVERPDGSNFTLKIRSTKLEDSAMYFCASSATGLNQPQHFGDGTRLSIL.

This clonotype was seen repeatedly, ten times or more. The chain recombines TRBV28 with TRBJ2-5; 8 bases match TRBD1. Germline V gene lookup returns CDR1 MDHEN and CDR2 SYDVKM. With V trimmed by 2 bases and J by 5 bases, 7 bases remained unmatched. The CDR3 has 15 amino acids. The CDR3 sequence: CASSLQTGVAETQYF. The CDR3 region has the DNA TGTGCCAGCAGTTTACAGACAGGGGTAGCGGAGACCCAGTACTTC.

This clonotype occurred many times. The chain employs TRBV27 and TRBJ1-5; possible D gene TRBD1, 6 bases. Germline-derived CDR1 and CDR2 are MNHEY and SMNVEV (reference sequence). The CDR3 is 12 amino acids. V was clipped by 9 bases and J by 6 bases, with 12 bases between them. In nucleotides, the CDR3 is TGTGCCAGAGACACAGGGCTTCAGCCCCAGCATTTT. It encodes CARDTGLQPQHF.

Here the CDR3 reads CASSYGAYSNQPQHF. Written as DNA, the CDR3 is TGTGCCAGCAGTTACGGGGCTTATAGCAATCAGCCCCAGCATTTT. This chain uses TRBV6-5 with TRBJ1-5; D perhaps matches TRBD1 (5 bases). Trimming pared 2 bases from V and 0 bases from J, leaving 8 bases between. Germline CDR1 MNHEY, CDR2 SVGAGI. The CDR3 is made up of 15 amino acids.